These T cell receptor beta chains were read from a single sample in a study of blood T cell repertoires in COVID-19. Only in-frame clones appear in the TCRdb table, and some are missing; sequencing was by immunoSEQ multiplex PCR. The sample lists tens of thousands of clones, about 92% seen once, with over 0.95% in the top ten. Sequenced material: peripheral blood. These receptors were taken from a man aged 55 to 69 with acute or convalescent COVID-19. CDR3s include the opening cysteine and the closing phenylalanine or tryptophan. Each record gives: CDR3 DNA, CDR3 protein, D gene, J gene, clone size, V gene. A D gene is named only where the DNA matches it firmly. Not all rows give a size; the values are once, few, many and, for expanded clones, a class.

TGCGCCAGCAGCGAATTTCCCCAATCGGGGAACACTGAAGCTTTCTTT | CASSEFPQSGNTEAFF | NA | TRBJ1-1 | NA | TRBV4-1
TGTGCCAGCAGGAGGGGGGGCGCTTCCTACGAGCAGTACTTC | CASRRGGASYEQYF | NA | TRBJ2-7 | once | TRBV11-2
TGTGCCAGCAGCTTGCCTAGCGGGGGGGCGGGAACAGATACGCAGTATTTT | CASSLPSGGAGTDTQYF | TRBD2 | TRBJ2-3 | NA | TRBV5-5
TGCAGTGCTAGAGAGGGCTGGGGCTACACCTTC | CSAREGWGYTF | NA | TRBJ1-2 | NA | TRBV20-1
TGTGCCAGCAGCTCCGGGACAGATAAGACCCAGTACTTC | CASSSGTDKTQYF | TRBD1 | TRBJ2-5 | NA | TRBV5-6
TGTGCCAGCAGCTACGGACAGGGGGGTCAGCCCCAGCATTTT | CASSYGQGGQPQHF | TRBD1 | TRBJ1-5 | NA | TRBV6-5
TGTGCCAGTAGCATCACACGGGATGCCTACGAGCAGTACTTC | CASSITRDAYEQYF | NA | TRBJ2-7 | few | TRBV19
TGCGCCAGCAGCTTAGCGGGTTATAGCAATCAGCCCCAGCATTTT | CASSLAGYSNQPQHF | NA | TRBJ1-5 | NA | TRBV5-1
TGTGCCATTGGGAGGGGGTCTTACGAGCAGTACTTC | CAIGRGSYEQYF | NA | TRBJ2-7 | NA | TRBV6-6
TGTGCTAGTGCCCCATCAGGGGCTAGTCGAAACACCATATATTTT | CASAPSGASRNTIYF | NA | TRBJ1-3 | NA | TRBV12-5
TGTGCCATCAGACAGGGGCTTGAGAATTCACCCCTCCACTTT | CAIRQGLENSPLHF | TRBD1 | TRBJ1-6 | NA | TRBV10-3
TGTGCCAGCAGCTTTTCAGGGAGGCCTAATGAAAAACTGTTTTTT | CASSFSGRPNEKLFF | NA | TRBJ1-4 | once | TRBV11-2
TGTGCCAGCAGTTCCCCCTTAACAATGTCATACTCCTACGAGCAGTACTTC | CASSSPLTMSYSYEQYF | NA | TRBJ2-7 | NA | TRBV28
TGTGCCAGCAGGCAACGAAAAGGGGCTGTCCACGAGCAGTACTTC | CASRQRKGAVHEQYF | NA | TRBJ2-7 | NA | TRBV11-2
TGTGCCATCACCCCCGGGGGACGCACTGAAGCTTTCTTT | CAITPGGRTEAFF | NA | TRBJ1-1 | NA | TRBV10-3
TGCGCCAGCAGCCAAGATCCCAGCGGCAGGGGGGAGCAGTTCTTC | CASSQDPSGRGEQFF | TRBD1 | TRBJ2-1 | NA | TRBV4-1
TGTGCCAGCAGCTTAATGGGGGGAAGCAATCAGCCCCAGCATTTT | CASSLMGGSNQPQHF | NA | TRBJ1-5 | NA | TRBV7-3
TGTGCCAGCAGTGAACGGGGCAGGGAGGGCGGAAACACCATATATTTT | CASSERGREGGNTIYF | NA | TRBJ1-3 | NA | TRBV2
TGTGCCAGCACCCGGCAGGGGCTGGGAGAGCAGTACTTC | CASTRQGLGEQYF | NA | TRBJ2-7 | once | TRBV6-5
TGCGCCAGCAGCTTGGGACTAGCGGGCTATGACACAGATACGCAGTATTTT | CASSLGLAGYDTDTQYF | TRBD2 | TRBJ2-3 | NA | TRBV5-1
TGTGCCAGCAGCTTAGTAGGTGGGGGGGCTCGAAATGAGCAGTTCTTC | CASSLVGGGARNEQFF | NA | TRBJ2-1 | NA | TRBV7-8
TGCGCCAGCAGCCAAGAGGGAAGGCGGGGGGTCGGAGATACGCAGTATTTT | CASSQEGRRGVGDTQYF | TRBD2 | TRBJ2-3 | NA | TRBV4-1
TGTGCCAGCAGCCAAGGGGAGGGGACTGGAAACACCATATATTTT | CASSQGEGTGNTIYF | NA | TRBJ1-3 | NA | TRBV3-1/TRBV3-2
TGTGCCAGCTCACCGGGACAGAGCTCCTACAATGAGCAGTTCTTC | CASSPGQSSYNEQFF | TRBD1 | TRBJ2-1 | once | TRBV18
TGCGCCAGCAGTAACAGGGCTTCGAACACCGGGGAGCTGTTTTTT | CASSNRASNTGELFF | NA | TRBJ2-2 | NA | TRBV10-1
TGTGCCAGTAGGGCAGGGGGCGATCGGCAGCCCCAGCATTTT | CASRAGGDRQPQHF | TRBD1 | TRBJ1-5 | NA | TRBV19
TGTGCCTGGAGCCGGGACAGCACAAGGCCCCAGCATTTT | CAWSRDSTRPQHF | TRBD1 | TRBJ1-5 | NA | TRBV30
TGTGCCAGTAGACGGGACTCAGCCACTGAAGCTTTCTTT | CASRRDSATEAFF | NA | TRBJ1-1 | NA | TRBV2
TGTGCCAGCAGCTCCCGGGACAGCCCTAATTCACCCCTCCACTTT | CASSSRDSPNSPLHF | TRBD1 | TRBJ1-6 | NA | TRBV11-2
TGCGCCAGCAGCCCAGGGGGGACATTGAAATACGAGCAGTACTTC | CASSPGGTLKYEQYF | NA | TRBJ2-7 | NA | TRBV10-2
TGCGCCAGCAGCTCGACACCGGGACAGGGTGCCTACGAGCAGTACTTC | CASSSTPGQGAYEQYF | TRBD1 | TRBJ2-7 | NA | TRBV5-1
TGCGCCAGCAGTGAACAGGGCTTTATACAAGAGACCCAGTACTTC | CASSEQGFIQETQYF | NA | TRBJ2-5 | NA | TRBV5-1
TGTGCCAGCAGGCAACCGGGACAGGCTAACTATGGCTACACCTTC | CASRQPGQANYGYTF | TRBD1 | TRBJ1-2 | NA | TRBV6-6
TGTGCCAGCAGCAAACAGGGCCATGAGCAGTTCTTC | CASSKQGHEQFF | NA | TRBJ2-1 | NA | TRBV3-1/TRBV3-2
TGCAGCGTTAGATGGCCCGGGACAGGGGGCACCGGGGAGCTGTTTTTT | CSVRWPGTGGTGELFF | TRBD1 | TRBJ2-2 | NA | TRBV29-1
TGTGCCACCAGTGATCGCCTATGGGCTCCGAACACCGGGGAGCTGTTTTTT | CATSDRLWAPNTGELFF | NA | TRBJ2-2 | NA | TRBV24-1
TGTGCCAGCAGCTTAGCGCGGGCGACAGGGATGCGGATGAACACTGAAGCTTTCTTT | CASSLARATGMRMNTEAFF | TRBD1 | TRBJ1-1 | NA | TRBV7-2
TGTGCCAGCTCACCACGGACAGATCTGAACACTGAAGCTTTCTTT | CASSPRTDLNTEAFF | NA | TRBJ1-1 | NA | TRBV18
TGTGCCAGCAGCTTCCCCGCAGCAGGGAGGGAGACCCAGTACTTC | CASSFPAAGRETQYF | NA | TRBJ2-5 | once | TRBV11-2
TGTGCCAGCAGCTTAGCCCAGGGGATTGACTACGAGCAGTACTTC | CASSLAQGIDYEQYF | NA | TRBJ2-7 | NA | TRBV7-9
TGTGCCAGCTCCGGGGGTGGGATAAAGCAGTATTTT | CASSGGGIKQYF | NA | TRBJ2-3 | NA | TRBV7-3
TGTGCCACTCGACCTCGACATTCCCCCCTCCTCCACACCTTC | CATRPRHSPLLHTF | NA | TRBJ1-2 | NA | TRBV5-8
TGTGCCAGCACCCCTGGGGACAGGAGGGAAGAGACCCAGTACTTC | CASTPGDRREETQYF | TRBD1 | TRBJ2-5 | NA | TRBV2
TGTGCCATCAGTGTGGGGACAGGGAAGTCGGGGCCCCAGCATTTT | CAISVGTGKSGPQHF | TRBD1 | TRBJ1-5 | NA | TRBV10-3
TGCGCCAGCAGCTTAGGGGTTTACCGGCTGGAAAACATTCAGTACTTC | CASSLGVYRLENIQYF | NA | TRBJ2-4 | NA | TRBV5-1
TGTGCCAGCAGCTTGACCGCCGTGACAGGGGGCAGGACTGAAGCTTTCTTT | CASSLTAVTGGRTEAFF | TRBD1 | TRBJ1-1 | NA | TRBV11-2
TGTGCCAGCAGCAACAGGGTACCAAATTCACCCCTCCACTTT | CASSNRVPNSPLHF | NA | TRBJ1-6 | NA | TRBV25-1
TGTGCCAGCAGCCGGGAAAATGAGAGCAATCAGCCCCAGCATTTT | CASSRENESNQPQHF | NA | TRBJ1-5 | NA | TRBV2